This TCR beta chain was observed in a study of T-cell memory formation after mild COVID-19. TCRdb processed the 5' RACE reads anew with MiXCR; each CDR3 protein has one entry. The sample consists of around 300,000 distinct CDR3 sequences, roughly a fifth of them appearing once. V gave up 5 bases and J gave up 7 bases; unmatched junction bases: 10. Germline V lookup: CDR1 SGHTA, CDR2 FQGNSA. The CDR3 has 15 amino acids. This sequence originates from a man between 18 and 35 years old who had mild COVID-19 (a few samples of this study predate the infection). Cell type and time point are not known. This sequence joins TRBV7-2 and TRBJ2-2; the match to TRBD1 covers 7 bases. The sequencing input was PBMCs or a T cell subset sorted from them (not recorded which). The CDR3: CASSRWDRRHGELFF. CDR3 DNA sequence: TGTGCCAGCAGCCGCTGGGACAGACGACACGGGGAGCTGTTTTTT.